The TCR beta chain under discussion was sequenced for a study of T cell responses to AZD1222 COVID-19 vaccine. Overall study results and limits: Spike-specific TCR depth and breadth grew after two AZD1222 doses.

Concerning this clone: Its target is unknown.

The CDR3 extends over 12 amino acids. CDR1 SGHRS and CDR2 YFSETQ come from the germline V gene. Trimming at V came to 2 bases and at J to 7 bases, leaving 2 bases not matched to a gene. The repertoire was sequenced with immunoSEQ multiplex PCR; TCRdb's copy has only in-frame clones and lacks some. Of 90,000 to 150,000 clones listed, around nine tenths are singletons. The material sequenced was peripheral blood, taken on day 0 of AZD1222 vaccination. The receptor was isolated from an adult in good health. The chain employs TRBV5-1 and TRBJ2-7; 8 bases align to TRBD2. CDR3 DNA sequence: TGCGCCAGCAGCTTCGGGAGGGGGGAGCAGTACTTC. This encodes CASSFGRGEQYF.